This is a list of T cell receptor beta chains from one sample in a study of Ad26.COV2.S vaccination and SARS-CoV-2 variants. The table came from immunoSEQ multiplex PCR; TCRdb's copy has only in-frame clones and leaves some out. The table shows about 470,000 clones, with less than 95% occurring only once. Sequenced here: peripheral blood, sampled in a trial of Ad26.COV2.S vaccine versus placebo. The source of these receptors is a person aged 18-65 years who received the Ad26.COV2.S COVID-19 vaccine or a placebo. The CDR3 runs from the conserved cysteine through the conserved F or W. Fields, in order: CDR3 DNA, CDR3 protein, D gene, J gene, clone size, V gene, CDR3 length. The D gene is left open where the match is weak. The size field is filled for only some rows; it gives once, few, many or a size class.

TGTGCCAGCAGCTTGGGGCAGGGTAAAGAGACCCAGTACTTC | CASSLGQGKETQYF | NA | TRBJ2-5 | NA | TRBV5-6 | 14
TGTGCCAGCAGCCCAGGACCAACTAATGAAAAACTGTTTTTT | CASSPGPTNEKLFF | NA | TRBJ1-4 | NA | TRBV28 | 14
TGTGCCAGCAGCTTCGCGGGGGGCGCCGCCTACGAGCAGTACTTC | CASSFAGGAAYEQYF | TRBD2 | TRBJ2-7 | NA | TRBV28 | 15
TGTGCCAGTAGTAGTGAAAGGAGGACAGGGAGGCACTCTGGGGCCAACGTCCTGACTTTC | CASSSERRTGRHSGANVLTF | TRBD1 | TRBJ2-6 | NA | TRBV19 | 20
TGCGCCAGCAGCCAAGCGACGGATAGCAATCAGCCCCAGCATTTT | CASSQATDSNQPQHF | NA | TRBJ1-5 | NA | TRBV4-1 | 15
TGTGCCAGCAGCTTCGGACCCAACACTGAAGCTTTCTTT | CASSFGPNTEAFF | NA | TRBJ1-1 | few | TRBV7-8 | 13
TGCGCCAGCAATTCGAGATCGACAGGGGTGTTAGTACCCCTCCACTTT | CASNSRSTGVLVPLHF | TRBD1 | TRBJ1-6 | NA | TRBV23-1 | 16
TGTGCCAGCAGCAAAGCGCTCCGGGACAGGTCCCCCCTTTTACCTAGAGAGACCCAGTACTTC | CASSKALRDRSPLLPRETQYF | NA | TRBJ2-5 | NA | TRBV21-1 | 21
TGTGCCAGCAGTTTGTTCGGGAAGGGCTATAGCAATCAGCCCCAGCATTTT | CASSLFGKGYSNQPQHF | NA | TRBJ1-5 | NA | TRBV28 | 17
TGTGCCAGCAGCTTAGGTTTCAGGGGAGGTGAAAAACTGTTTTTT | CASSLGFRGGEKLFF | NA | TRBJ1-4 | NA | TRBV7-9 | 15
TGTGCCAGCAGTGAAGTTGGCAGACACACTGAAGCTTTCTTT | CASSEVGRHTEAFF | NA | TRBJ1-1 | NA | TRBV6-1 | 14
TGTGCCAGTAACCCGGGACTAGCGGGGAATGAGCAGTTCTTC | CASNPGLAGNEQFF | TRBD2 | TRBJ2-1 | NA | TRBV19 | 14
TGTGCCAGCAGCTCATCTAGCGGGAGGGGGTACAATGAGCAGTTCTTC | CASSSSSGRGYNEQFF | TRBD2 | TRBJ2-1 | NA | TRBV5-4 | 16
TGTGCCAGCACCTCCAGGGGTTGGGAAAAACTGTTTTTT | CASTSRGWEKLFF | NA | TRBJ1-4 | NA | TRBV28 | 13